This T cell receptor (beta chain) emerged from a study of blood T cell repertoires in COVID-19. Study as a whole: Whether acute or convalescent, the COVID-19 samples came from the United States, Italy and Spain. Sample material is recorded as cDNA or gDNA derived from T cells, B-cell-depleted T cells, or PBMCs.

Original handling: Counts of nucleated cells, estimated from reference gene primer amplification, were obtained. The method was immunoSEQ multiplex PCR; TCRdb's version includes in-frame clones alone and lacks a portion of them. V and J calls and clone size are copied from that table; D and trimming were computed from the DNA. The sample holds tens of thousands of clones, 75% to 90% seen once. The V segment lost 7 bases and the J segment 8 bases; nucleotides outside the gene matches: 10. Per the germline V gene, CDR1 is MNHEY and CDR2 is SMNVEV (reference sequence). The CDR3 totals 13 residues. This clonotype originated in a man in his 60s with acute or convalescent COVID-19. The sequenced material came from peripheral blood. The chain carries TRBV27 and TRBJ1-2; the match to TRBD1 covers 7 bases. The CDR3 DNA is TGTGCCAGCACGCCTGACAGGGCGAAGGGCTACACCTTC. Encoded protein: CASTPDRAKGYTF.